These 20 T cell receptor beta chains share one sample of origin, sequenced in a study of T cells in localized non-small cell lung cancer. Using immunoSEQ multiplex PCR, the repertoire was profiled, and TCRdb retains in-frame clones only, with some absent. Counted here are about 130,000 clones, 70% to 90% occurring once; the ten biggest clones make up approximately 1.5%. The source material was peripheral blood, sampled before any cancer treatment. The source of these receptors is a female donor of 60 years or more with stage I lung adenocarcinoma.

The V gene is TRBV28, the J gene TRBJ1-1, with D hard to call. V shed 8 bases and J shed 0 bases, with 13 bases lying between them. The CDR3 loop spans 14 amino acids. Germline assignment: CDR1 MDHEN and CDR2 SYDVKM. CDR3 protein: CASSKPGMNTEAFF. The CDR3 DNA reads TGTGCCAGCTCCAAGCCCGGCATGAACACTGAAGCTTTCTTT.

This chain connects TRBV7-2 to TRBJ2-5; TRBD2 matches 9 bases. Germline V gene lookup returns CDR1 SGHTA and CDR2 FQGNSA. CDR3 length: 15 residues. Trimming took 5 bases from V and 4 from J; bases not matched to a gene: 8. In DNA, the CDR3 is TGTGCCAGCAGCGCTGCGGGAGGGAGGGGAGAGACCCAGTACTTC. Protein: CASSAAGGRGETQYF.

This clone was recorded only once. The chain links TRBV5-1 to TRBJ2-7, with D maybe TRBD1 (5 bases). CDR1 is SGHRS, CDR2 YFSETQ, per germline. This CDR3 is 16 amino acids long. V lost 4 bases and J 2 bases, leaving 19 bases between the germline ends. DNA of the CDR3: TGCGCCAGCAGCCCAGGGTTTGGGCAGGGAACCTACGAGCAGTACTTC. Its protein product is CASSPGFGQGTYEQYF.

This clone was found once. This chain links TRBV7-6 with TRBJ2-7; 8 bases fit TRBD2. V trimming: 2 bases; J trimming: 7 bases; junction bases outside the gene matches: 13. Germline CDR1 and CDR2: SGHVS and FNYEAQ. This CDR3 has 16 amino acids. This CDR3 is CASSLSAGTRVYEQYF. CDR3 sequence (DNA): TGTGCCAGCAGCTTATCCGCCGGGACTAGGGTTTATGAGCAGTACTTC. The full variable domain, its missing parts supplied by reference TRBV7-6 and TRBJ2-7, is GAGVSQSPRYKVTKRGQDVALRCDPISGHVSLYWYRQALGQGPEFLTYFNYEAQQDKSGLPNDRFSAERPEGSISTLTIQRTEQRDSAMYRCASSLSAGTRVYEQYFGPGTRLTVT.

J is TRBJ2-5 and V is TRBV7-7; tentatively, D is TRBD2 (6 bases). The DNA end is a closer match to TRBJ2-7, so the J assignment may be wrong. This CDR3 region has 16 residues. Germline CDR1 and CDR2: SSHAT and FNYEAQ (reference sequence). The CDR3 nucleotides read TGTGCCAGCAGCTTACGATGCCGGGACTCCCCCTACGAGCAGTACTTC. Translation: CASSLRCRDSPYEQYF.

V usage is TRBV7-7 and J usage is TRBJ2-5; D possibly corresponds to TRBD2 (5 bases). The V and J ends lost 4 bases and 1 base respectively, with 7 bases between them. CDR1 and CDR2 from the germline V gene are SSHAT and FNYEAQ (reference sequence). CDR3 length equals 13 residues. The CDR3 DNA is TGTGCCAGCAGCTGGACTCTCCAAGAGACCCAGTACTTC. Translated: CASSWTLQETQYF.

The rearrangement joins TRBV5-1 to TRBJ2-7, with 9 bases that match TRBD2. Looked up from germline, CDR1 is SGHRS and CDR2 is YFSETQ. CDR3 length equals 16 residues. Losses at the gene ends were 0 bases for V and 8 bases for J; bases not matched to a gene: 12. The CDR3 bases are TGCGCCAGCAGCTTGGAGACTAGCGGCAAATTAATCAAGCAGTACTTC. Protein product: CASSLETSGKLIKQYF.

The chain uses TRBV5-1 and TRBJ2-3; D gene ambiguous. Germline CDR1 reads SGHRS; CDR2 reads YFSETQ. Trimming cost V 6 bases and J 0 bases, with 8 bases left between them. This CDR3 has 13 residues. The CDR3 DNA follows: TGCGCCAGCACCCTCCAAAGCACAGATACGCAGTATTTT. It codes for CASTLQSTDTQYF. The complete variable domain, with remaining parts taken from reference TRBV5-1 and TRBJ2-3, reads KAGVTQTPRYLIKTRGQQVTLSCSPISGHRSVSWYQQTPGQGLQFLFEYFSETQRNKGNFPGRFSGRQFSNSRSEMNVSTLELGDSALYLCASTLQSTDTQYFGPGTRLTVL.

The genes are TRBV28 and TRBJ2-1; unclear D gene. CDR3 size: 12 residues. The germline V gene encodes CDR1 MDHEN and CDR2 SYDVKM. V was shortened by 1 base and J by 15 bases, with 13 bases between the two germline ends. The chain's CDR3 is CASSLLAAGRFF. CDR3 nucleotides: TGTGCCAGCAGTTTATTGGCGGCTGGGCGGTTCTTC.

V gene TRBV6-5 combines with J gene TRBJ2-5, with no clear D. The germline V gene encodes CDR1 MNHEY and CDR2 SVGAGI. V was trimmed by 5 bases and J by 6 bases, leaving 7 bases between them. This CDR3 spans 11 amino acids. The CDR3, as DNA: TGTGCCAGCAGTGCCGAAAAGACCCAGTACTTC. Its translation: CASSAEKTQYF.

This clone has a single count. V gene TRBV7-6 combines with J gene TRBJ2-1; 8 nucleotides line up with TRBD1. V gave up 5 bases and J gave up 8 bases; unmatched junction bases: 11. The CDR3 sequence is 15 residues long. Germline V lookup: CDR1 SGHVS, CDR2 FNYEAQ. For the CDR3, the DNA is TGTGCCAGCAGCGTGACAGGGGATCGATCTTATGAGCAGTTCTTC. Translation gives CASSVTGDRSYEQFF. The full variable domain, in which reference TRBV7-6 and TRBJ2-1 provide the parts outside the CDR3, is GAGVSQSPRYKVTKRGQDVALRCDPISGHVSLYWYRQALGQGPEFLTYFNYEAQQDKSGLPNDRFSAERPEGSISTLTIQRTEQRDSAMYRCASSVTGDRSYEQFFGPGTRLTVL.

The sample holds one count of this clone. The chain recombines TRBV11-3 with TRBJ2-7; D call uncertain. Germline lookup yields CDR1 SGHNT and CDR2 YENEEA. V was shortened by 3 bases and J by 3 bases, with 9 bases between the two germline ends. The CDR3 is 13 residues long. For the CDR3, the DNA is TGTGCCAGCAGCTTGCGCGCCGACTACGAGCAGTACTTC. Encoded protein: CASSLRADYEQYF.

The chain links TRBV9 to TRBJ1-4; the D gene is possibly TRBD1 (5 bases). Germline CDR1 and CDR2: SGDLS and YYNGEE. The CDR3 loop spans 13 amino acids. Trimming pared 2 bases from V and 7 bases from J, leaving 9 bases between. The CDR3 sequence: CASSVGGSEKLFF. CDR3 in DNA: TGTGCCAGCAGCGTGGGGGGGAGTGAAAAACTGTTTTTT.

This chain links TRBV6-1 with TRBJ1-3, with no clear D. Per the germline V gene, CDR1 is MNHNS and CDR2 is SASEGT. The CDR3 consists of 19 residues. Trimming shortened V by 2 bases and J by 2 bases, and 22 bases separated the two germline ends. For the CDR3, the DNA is TGTGCCAGCAGTGAAAGCTCCCGCCTGACGGGAGGAACTGGAAACACCATATATTTT. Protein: CASSESSRLTGGTGNTIYF.

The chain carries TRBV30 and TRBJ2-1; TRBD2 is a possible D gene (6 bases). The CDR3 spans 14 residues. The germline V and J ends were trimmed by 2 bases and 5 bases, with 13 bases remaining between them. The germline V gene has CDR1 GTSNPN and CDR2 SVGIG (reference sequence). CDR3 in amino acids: CAWSMGLTNNEQFF. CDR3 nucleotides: TGTGCCTGGAGTATGGGACTTACTAACAATGAGCAGTTCTTC.

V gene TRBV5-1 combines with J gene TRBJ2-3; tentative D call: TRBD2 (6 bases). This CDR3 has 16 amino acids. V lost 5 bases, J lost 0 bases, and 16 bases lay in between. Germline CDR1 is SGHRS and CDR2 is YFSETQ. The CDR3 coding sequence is TGCGCCAGCAGAACCGGGACTTCGACCAGCACAGATACGCAGTATTTT. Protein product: CASRTGTSTSTDTQYF.

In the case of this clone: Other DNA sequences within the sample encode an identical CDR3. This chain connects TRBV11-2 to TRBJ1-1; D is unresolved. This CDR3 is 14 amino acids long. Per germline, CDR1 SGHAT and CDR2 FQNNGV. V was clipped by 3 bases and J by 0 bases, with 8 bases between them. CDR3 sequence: CASSLGTMNTEAFF. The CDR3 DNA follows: TGTGCCAGCAGCTTGGGAACCATGAACACTGAAGCTTTCTTT.

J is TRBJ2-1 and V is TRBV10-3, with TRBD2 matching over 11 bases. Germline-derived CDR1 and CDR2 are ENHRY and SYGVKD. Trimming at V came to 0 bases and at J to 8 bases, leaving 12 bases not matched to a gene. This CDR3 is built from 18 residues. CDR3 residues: CAISESASGRTRFHEQFF. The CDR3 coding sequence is TGTGCCATCAGTGAGTCGGCTAGCGGGAGGACAAGGTTCCATGAGCAGTTCTTC.

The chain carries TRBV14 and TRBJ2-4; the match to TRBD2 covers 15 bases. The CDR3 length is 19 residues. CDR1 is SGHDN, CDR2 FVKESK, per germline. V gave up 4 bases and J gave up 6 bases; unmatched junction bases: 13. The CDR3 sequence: CASSLGLAGGPGVVNIQYF. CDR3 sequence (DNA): TGTGCCAGCAGCCTCGGACTAGCGGGAGGGCCTGGGGTTGTAAACATTCAGTACTTC.

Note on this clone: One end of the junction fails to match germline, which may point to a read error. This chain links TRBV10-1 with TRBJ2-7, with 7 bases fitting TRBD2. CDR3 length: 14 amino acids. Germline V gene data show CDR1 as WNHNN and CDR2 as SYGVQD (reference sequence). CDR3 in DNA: TGCGCCAGCAGGTCGGGGGGAGTCTCCTCCGAGCAGTACTTC. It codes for CASRSGGVSSEQYF.